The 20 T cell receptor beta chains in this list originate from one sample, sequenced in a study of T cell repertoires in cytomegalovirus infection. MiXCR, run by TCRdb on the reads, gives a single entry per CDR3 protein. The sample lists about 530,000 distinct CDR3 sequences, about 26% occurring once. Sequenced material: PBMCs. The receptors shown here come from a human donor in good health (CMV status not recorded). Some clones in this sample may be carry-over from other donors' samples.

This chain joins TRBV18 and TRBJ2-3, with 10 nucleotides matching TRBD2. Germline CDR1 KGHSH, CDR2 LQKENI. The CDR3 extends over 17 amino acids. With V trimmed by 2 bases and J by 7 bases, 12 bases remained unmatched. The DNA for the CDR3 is TGTGCCAGCTCACCAGTGCCGCTTGGGACTAGCGTAAATACGCAGTATTTT. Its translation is CASSPVPLGTSVNTQYF.

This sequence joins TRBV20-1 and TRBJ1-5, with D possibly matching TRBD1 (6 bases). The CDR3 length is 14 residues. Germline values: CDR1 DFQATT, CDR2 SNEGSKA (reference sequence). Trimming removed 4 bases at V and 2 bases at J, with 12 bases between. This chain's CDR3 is CSATRAGGNQPQHF. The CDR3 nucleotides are TGCAGTGCTACTCGAGCAGGGGGCAATCAGCCCCAGCATTTT.

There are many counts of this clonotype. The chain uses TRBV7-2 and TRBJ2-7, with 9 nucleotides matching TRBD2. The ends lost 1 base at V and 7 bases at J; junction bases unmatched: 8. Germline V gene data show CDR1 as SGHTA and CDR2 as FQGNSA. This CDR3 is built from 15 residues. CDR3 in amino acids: CASSLDTLAGREQYF. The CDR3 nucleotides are TGTGCCAGCAGCTTAGACACCCTAGCGGGAAGGGAGCAGTACTTC.

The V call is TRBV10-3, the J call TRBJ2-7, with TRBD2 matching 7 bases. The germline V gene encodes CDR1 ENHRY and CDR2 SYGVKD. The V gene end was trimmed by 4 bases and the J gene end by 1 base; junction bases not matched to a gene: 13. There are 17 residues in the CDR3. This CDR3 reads CAISGPKAGATSYEQYF. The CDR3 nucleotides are TGTGCCATCAGTGGGCCCAAGGCGGGAGCCACTTCCTACGAGCAGTACTTC.

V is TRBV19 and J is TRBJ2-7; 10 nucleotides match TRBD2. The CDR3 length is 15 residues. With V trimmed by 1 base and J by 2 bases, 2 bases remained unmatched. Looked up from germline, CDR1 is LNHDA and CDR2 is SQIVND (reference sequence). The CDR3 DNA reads TGTGCCAGTAGTATAGGGACTAGCGGACCCTACGAGCAGTACTTC. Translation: CASSIGTSGPYEQYF. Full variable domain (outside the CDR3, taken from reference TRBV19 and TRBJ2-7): DGGITQSPKYLFRKEGQNVTLSCEQNLNHDAMYWYRQDPGQGLRLIYYSQIVNDFQKGDIAEGYSVSREKKESFPLTVTSAQKNPTAFYLCASSIGTSGPYEQYFGPGTRLTVT.

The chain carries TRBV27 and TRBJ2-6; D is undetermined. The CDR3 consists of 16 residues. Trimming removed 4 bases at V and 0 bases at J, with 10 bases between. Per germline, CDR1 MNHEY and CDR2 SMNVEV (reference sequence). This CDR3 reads CASSSVDPSGANVLTF. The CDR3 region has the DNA TGTGCCAGCAGTTCCGTAGACCCCTCTGGGGCCAACGTCCTGACTTTC.

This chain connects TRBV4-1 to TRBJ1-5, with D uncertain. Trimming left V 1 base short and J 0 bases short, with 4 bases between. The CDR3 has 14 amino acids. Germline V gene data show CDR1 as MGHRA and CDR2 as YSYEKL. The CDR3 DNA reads TGCGCCAGCAGCCAAGTGCATAGCAATCAGCCCCAGCATTTT. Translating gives CASSQVHSNQPQHF.

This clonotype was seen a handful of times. The CDR3 loop reads CASSQDQGWGRKEETQYF. DNA for the CDR3: TGCGCCAGCAGCCAAGATCAGGGATGGGGGAGAAAAGAAGAGACCCAGTACTTC. The chain links TRBV4-1 to TRBJ2-5; D is tentatively TRBD1 or TRBD2 (5 bases each). The V end lost 0 bases, the J end lost 3 bases, and 20 bases lay between the germline ends. Germline CDR1 and CDR2: MGHRA and YSYEKL. The CDR3 is 18 residues long.

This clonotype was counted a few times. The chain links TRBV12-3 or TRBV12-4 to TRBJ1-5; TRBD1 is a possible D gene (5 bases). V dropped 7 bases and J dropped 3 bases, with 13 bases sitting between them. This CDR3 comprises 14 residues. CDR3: CASNTGWDNQPQHF. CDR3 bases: TGTGCCAGCAATACAGGTTGGGACAATCAGCCCCAGCATTTT.

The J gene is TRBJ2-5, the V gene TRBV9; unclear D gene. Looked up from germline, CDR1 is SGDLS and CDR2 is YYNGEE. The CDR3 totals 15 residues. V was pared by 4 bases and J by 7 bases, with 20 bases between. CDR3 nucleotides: TGTGCCAGCAGCTTCGGTGGGCAGGCGACGGGGACCCAGTACTTC. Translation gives CASSFGGQATGTQYF.

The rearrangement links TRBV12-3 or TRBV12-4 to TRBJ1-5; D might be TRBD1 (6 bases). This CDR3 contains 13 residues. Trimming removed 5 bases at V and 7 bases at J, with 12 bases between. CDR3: CASSTGRRQPQHF. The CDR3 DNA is TGTGCCAGCAGTACAGGGAGGAGGCAGCCCCAGCATTTT.

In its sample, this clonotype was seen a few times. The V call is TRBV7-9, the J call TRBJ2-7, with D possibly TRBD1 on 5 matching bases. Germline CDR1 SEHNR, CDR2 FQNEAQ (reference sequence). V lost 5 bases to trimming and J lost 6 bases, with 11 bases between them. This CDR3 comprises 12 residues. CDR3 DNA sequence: TGTGCCAGCAGCCCCGGACATCTCGAGCAGTACGTC. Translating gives CASSPGHLEQYV.

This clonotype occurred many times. The CDR3 sequence is CASSRAGLVNTEAFF. The CDR3 bases are TGTGCCAGCAGTAGGGCAGGGTTAGTGAACACTGAAGCTTTCTTT. V gene TRBV6-5 combines with J gene TRBJ1-1; D might be TRBD1 (5 bases). Germline V lookup: CDR1 MNHEY, CDR2 SVGAGI. V gave up 5 bases and J gave up 0 bases, with 13 bases separating them. This CDR3 has 15 amino acids.

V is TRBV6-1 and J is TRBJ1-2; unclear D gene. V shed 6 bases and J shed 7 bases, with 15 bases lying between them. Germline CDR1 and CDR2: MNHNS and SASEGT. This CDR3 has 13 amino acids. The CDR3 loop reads CASRMKGFGGYTF. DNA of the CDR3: TGTGCCAGCAGGATGAAGGGATTTGGTGGCTACACCTTC.

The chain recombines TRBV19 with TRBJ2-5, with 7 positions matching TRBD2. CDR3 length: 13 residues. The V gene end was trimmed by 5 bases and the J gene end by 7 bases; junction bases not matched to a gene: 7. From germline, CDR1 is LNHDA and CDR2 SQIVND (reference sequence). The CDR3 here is CASSQGPGGTQYF. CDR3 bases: TGTGCCAGTAGTCAGGGTCCGGGGGGGACCCAGTACTTC.

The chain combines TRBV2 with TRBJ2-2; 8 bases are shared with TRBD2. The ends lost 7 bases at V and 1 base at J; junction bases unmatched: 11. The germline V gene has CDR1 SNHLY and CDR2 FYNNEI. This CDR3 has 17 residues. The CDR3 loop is CASTSGKLAVNTGELFF. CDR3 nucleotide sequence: TGTGCCAGCACCTCTGGGAAACTAGCGGTGAACACCGGGGAGCTGTTTTTT.

CDR3 sequence (DNA): TGTGCCAGCAGCCCAGGGGGGGTGGGGTACAATGAGCAGTTCTTC. Protein sequence: CASSPGGVGYNEQFF. The genes are TRBV9 and TRBJ2-1; D possibly matches TRBD1 or TRBD2 (7 bases each). The CDR3 spans 15 residues. Deletions cut 4 bases from V and 4 bases from J, with 15 bases between. Germline V gene sequence: CDR1 SGDLS, CDR2 YYNGEE.

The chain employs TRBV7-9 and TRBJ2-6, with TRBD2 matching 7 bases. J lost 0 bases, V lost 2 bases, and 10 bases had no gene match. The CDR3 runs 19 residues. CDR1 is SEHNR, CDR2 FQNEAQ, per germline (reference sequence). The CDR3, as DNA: TGTGCCAGCAGCTTACCCCCTGGGGAGGGATCCTCTGGGGCCAACGTCCTGACTTTC. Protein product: CASSLPPGEGSSGANVLTF. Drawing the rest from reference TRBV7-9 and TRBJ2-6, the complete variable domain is DTGVSQNPRHKITKRGQNVTFRCDPISEHNRLYWYRQTLGQGPEFLTYFQNEAQLEKSRLLSDRFSAERPKGSFSTLEIQRTEQGDSAMYLCASSLPPGEGSSGANVLTFGAGSRLTVL.

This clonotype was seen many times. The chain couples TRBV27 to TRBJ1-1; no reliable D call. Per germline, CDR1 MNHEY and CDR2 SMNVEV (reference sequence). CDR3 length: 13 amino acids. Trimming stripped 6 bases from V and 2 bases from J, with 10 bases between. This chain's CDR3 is CASSLYRNTEAFF. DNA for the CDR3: TGTGCCAGCAGCTTGTACAGAAACACTGAAGCTTTCTTT.

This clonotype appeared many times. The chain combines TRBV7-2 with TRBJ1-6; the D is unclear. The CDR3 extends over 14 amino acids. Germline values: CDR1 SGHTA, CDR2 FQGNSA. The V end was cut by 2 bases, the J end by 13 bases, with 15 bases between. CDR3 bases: TGTGCCAGCAGCTTATCTAGGCAGCGGGTTCCCCTCCACTTT. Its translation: CASSLSRQRVPLHF.